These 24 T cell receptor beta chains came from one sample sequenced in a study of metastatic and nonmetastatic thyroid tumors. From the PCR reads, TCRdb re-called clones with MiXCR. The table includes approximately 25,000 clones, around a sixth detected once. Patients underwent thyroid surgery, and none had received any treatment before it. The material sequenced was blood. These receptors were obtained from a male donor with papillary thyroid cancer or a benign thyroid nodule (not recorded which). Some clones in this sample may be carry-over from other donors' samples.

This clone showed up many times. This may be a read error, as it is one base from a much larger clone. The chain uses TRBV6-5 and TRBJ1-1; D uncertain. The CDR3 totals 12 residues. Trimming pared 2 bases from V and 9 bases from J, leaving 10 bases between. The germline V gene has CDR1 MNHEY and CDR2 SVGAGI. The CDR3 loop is CASSYQAGQAFF. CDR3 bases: TGTGCCAGCAGTTACCAGGCAGGACAAGCTTTCTTT.

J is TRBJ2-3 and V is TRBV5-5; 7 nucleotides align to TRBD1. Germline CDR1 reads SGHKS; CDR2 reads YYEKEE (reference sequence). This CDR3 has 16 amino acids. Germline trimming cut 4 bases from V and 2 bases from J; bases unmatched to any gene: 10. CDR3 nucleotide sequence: TGTGCCAGCAGCACACGACAGGGAACACACACAGATACGCAGTATTTT. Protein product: CASSTRQGTHTDTQYF.

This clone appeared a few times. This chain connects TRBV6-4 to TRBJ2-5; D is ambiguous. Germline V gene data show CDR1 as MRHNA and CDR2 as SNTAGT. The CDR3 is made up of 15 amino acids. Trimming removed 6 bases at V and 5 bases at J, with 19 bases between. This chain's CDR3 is CASREPFRVKETQYF. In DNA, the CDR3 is TGTGCCAGCAGGGAGCCCTTCAGAGTGAAGGAGACCCAGTACTTC.

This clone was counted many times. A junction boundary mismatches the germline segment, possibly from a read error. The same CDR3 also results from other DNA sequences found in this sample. The CDR3 sequence: CASSGYHWREIPYEQYF. The CDR3 region has the DNA TGCGCCAGCAGCGGGTACCACTGGCGGGAAATCCCCTACGAGCAGTACTTC. This sequence joins TRBV2 and TRBJ2-7, with D possibly being TRBD2 (6 bases). The CDR3 is 17 amino acids. Germline-derived CDR1 and CDR2 are SNHLY and FYNNEI.

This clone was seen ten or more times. In nucleotides, the CDR3 is TGCGCCAGCAGCCAAGACCCTATTGGACTCATTGCAGATACGCAGTATTTT. This gives the protein CASSQDPIGLIADTQYF. This chain links TRBV4-1 with TRBJ2-3, with a possible D match to TRBD2 (5 bases). Germline V gene data show CDR1 as MGHRA and CDR2 as YSYEKL. Trimming left V 0 bases short and J 4 bases short, with 17 bases between. The CDR3 runs to 17 residues.

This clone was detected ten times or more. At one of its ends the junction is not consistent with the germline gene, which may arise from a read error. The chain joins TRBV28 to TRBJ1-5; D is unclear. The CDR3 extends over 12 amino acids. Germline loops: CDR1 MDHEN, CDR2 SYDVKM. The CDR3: CASKGWEDPGIF. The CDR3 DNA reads TGTGCCAGCAAGGGCTGGGAGGATCCAGGCATTTTT.

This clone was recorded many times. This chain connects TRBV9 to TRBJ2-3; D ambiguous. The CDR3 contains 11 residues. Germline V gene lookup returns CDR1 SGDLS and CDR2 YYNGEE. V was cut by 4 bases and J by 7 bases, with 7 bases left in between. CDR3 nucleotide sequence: TGTGCCAGCAGCCTATCAAATACGCAGTATTTT. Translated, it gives CASSLSNTQYF.

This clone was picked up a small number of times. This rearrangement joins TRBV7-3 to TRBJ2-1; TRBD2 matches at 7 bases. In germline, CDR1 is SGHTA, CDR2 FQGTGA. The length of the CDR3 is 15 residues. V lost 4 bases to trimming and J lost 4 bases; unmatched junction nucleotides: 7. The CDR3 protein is CASSSGLAVYNEQFF. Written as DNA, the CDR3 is TGTGCCAGCAGCTCTGGGCTAGCGGTATACAATGAGCAGTTCTTC. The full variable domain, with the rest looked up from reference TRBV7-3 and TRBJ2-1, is GAGVSQTPSNKVTEKGKYVELRCDPISGHTALYWYRQSLGQGPEFLIYFQGTGAADDSGLPNDRFFAVRPEGSVSTLKIQRTERGDSAVYLCASSSGLAVYNEQFFGPGTRLTVL.

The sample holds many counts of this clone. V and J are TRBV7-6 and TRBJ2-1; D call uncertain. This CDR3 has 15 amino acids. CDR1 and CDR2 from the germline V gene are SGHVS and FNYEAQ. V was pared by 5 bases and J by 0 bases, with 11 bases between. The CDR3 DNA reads TGTGCCAGCAGCCCAAAGGCGAGCTCCTACAATGAGCAGTTCTTC. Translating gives CASSPKASSYNEQFF.

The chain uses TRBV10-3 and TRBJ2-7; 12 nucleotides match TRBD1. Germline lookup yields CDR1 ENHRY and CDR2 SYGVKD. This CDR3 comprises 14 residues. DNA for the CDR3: TGTGAAATCAGTCCGGGACAGGGGGCGAACGAGCAGTACTTC. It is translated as CEISPGQGANEQYF.

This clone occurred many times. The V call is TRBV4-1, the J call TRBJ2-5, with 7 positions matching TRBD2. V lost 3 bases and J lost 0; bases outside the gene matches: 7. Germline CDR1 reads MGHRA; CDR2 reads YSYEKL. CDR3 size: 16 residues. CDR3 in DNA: TGCGCCAGCAGCCACCCCTGGGGGGGTCACCAAGAGACCCAGTACTTC. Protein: CASSHPWGGHQETQYF.

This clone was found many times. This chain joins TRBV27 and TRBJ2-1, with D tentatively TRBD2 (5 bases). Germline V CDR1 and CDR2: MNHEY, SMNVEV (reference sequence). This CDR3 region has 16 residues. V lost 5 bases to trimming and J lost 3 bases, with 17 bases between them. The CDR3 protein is CASSLKRRSSYNEQFF. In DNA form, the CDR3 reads TGTGCCAGCAGTCTCAAGCGGAGGAGTAGCTACAATGAGCAGTTCTTC.

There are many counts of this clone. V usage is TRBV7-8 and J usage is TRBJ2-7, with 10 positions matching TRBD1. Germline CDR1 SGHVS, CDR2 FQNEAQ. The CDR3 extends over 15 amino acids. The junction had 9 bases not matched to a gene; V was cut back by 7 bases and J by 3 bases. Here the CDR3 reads CASNPPGQGLYEQYF. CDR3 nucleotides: TGTGCCAGCAACCCTCCGGGACAGGGGCTCTACGAGCAGTACTTC.

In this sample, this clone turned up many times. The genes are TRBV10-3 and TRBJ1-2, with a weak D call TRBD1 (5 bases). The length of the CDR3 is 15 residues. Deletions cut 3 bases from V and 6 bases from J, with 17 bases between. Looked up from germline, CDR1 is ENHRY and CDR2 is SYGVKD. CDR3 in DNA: TGTGCCATCAGTGATCCAGGGCACGGATCGAATGGCTACACCTTC. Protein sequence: CAISDPGHGSNGYTF.

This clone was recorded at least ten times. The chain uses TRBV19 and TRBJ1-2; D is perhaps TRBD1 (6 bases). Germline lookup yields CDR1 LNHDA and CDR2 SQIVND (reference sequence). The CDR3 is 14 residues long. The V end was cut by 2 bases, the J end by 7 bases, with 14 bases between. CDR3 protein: CASSILTGLRGYTF. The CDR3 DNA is TGTGCCAGTAGTATACTCACAGGGTTGCGTGGCTACACCTTC. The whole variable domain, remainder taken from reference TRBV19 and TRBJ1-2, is DGGITQSPKYLFRKEGQNVTLSCEQNLNHDAMYWYRQDPGQGLRLIYYSQIVNDFQKGDIAEGYSVSREKKESFPLTVTSAQKNPTAFYLCASSILTGLRGYTFGSGTRLTVV.

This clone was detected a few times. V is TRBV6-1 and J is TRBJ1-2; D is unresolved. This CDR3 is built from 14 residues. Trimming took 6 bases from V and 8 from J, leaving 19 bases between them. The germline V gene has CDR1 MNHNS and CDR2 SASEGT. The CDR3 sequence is CASSLHGNPGGYTF. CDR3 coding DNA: TGTGCCAGCAGCCTCCACGGGAATCCTGGCGGCTACACCTTC.

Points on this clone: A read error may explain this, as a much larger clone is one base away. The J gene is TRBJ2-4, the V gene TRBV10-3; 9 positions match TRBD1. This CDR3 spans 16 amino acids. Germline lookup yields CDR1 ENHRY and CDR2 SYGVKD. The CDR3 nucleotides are TGTGCCATCAGTGAGAGAGGACAGGGGTTCAAAAACACTCAGTACTTC. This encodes CAISERGQGFKNTQYF.

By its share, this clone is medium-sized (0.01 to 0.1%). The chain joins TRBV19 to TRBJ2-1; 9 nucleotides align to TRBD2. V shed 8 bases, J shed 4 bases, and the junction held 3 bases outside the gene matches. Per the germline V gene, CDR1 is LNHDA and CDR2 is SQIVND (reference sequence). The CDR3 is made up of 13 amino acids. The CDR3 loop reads CASGTSLYNEQFF. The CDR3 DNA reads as TGTGCCAGTGGGACTAGCCTTTACAATGAGCAGTTCTTC.

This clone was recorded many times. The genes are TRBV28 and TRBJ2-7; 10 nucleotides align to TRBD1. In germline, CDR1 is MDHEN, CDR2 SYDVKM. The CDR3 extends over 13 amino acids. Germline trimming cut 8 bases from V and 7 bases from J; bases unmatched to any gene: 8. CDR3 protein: CASHQDRGREQYF. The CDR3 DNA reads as TGTGCCAGCCACCAGGACAGGGGGAGGGAGCAGTACTTC.

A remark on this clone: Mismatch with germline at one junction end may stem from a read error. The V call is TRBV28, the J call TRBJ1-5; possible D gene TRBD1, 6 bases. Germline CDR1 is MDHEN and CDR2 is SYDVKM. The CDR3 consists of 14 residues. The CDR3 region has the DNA TGTGCCAGCAGTTTCGGGGGCAGGAATCGGCCCCAGCATTTT. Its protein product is CASSFGGRNRPQHF.

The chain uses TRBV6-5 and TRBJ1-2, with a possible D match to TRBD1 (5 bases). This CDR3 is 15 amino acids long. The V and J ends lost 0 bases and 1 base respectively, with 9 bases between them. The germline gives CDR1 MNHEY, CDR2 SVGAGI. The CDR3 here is CASSYSRDGNYGYTF. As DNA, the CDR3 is TGTGCCAGCAGTTACTCGAGGGACGGTAACTATGGCTACACCTTC.

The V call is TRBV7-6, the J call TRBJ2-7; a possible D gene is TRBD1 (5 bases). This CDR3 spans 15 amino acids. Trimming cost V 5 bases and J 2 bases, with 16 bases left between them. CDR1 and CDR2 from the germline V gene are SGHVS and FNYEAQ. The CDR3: CASSATLGVAYEQYF. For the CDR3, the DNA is TGTGCCAGCAGCGCAACCTTAGGGGTGGCCTACGAGCAGTACTTC.

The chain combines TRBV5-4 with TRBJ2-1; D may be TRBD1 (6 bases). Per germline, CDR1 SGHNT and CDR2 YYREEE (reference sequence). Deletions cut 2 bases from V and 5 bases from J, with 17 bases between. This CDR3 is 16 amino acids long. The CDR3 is CASSFDGQGSDNEQFF. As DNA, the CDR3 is TGTGCCAGCAGCTTCGACGGGCAGGGGTCGGACAATGAGCAGTTCTTC.

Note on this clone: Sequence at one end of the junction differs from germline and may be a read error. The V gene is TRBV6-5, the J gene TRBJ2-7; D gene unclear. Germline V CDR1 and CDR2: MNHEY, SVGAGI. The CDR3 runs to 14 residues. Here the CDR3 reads CSSSYSGWSHEQYF. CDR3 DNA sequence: TGTTCCAGCAGTTACTCCGGGTGGTCCCACGAGCAGTACTTC.